The clone carrying this T cell receptor beta chain was detected many times. These data are taken from a study of T-cell reconstitution after alpha-beta-depleted transplantation in children. Looked up from germline, CDR1 is MGHDK and CDR2 is SYGVNS. The length of the CDR3 is 14 residues. The V end lost 5 bases, the J end lost 0 bases, and 10 bases lay between the germline ends. It was with unique molecular identifiers that the TCRbeta library was prepared. TCRdb redid the calling of the PCR reads with MiXCR, one entry per CDR3 protein. The sample holds some 200,000 distinct CDR3 sequences, about 6.4% seen once.

The chain joins TRBV25-1 to TRBJ1-1, with a possible D match to TRBD1 (5 bases). Sequenced here: PBMCs from the stem cell graft donor, sampled from the stem cell graft. This clonotype was sampled from a human donor who donated a stem cell graft to a child with Wiskott-Aldrich syndrome. The CDR3 DNA reads as TGTGCCAGCAGTCGGGGGGTCATGAACACTGAAGCTTTCTTT. Amino acid sequence: CASSRGVMNTEAFF.